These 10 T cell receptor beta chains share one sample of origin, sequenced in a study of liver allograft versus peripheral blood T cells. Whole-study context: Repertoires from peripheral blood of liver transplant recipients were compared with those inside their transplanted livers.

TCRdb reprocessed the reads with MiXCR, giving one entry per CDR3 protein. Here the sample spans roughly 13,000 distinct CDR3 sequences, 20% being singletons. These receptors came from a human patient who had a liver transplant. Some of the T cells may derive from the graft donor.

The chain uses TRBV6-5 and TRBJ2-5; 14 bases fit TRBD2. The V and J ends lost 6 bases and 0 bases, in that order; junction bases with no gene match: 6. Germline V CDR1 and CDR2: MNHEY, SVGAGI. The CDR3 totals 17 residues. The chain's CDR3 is CASRGLAGVPYQETQYF. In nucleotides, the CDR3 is TGTGCCAGCAGGGGACTAGCGGGGGTCCCGTACCAAGAGACCCAGTACTTC.

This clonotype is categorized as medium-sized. CDR3 DNA: TGTGCCAGCTCACCCAGAAATAATGAAAAACTGTTTTTT. This translates into CASSPRNNEKLFF. The chain uses TRBV18 and TRBJ1-4; D remains ambiguous. Trimming removed 3 bases at V and 4 bases at J, with 6 bases between. Per germline, CDR1 KGHSH and CDR2 LQKENI. The CDR3 consists of 13 residues.

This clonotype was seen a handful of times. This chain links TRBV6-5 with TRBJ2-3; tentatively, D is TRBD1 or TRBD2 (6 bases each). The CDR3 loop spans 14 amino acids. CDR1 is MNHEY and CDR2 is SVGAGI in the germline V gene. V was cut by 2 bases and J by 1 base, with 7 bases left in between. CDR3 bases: TGTGCCAGCAGTTACGGGGGGCGCACAGATACGCAGTATTTT. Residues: CASSYGGRTDTQYF.

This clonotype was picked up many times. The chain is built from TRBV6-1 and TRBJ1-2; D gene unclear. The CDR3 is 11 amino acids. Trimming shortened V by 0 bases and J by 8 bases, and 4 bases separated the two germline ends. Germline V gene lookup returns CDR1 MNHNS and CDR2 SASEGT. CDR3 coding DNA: TGTGCCAGCAGTGAAGCAGGCGGCTACACCTTC. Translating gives CASSEAGGYTF.

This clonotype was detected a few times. CDR3 DNA: TGTGCCAGCTCCCTCAGGACTAGCGGGGGCCCCTCCTACAATGAGCAGTTCTTC. This sequence encodes CASSLRTSGGPSYNEQFF. The V and J genes are TRBV18 and TRBJ2-1; TRBD2 agrees at 13 bases. Germline V lookup: CDR1 KGHSH, CDR2 LQKENI. The CDR3 is 18 amino acids. The V and J ends lost 6 bases and 0 bases, in that order; junction bases with no gene match: 8.

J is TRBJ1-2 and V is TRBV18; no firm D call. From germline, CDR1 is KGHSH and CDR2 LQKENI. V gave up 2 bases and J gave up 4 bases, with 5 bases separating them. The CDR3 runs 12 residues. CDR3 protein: CASSPSSYGYTF. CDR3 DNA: TGTGCCAGCTCACCATCTAGCTATGGCTACACCTTC.

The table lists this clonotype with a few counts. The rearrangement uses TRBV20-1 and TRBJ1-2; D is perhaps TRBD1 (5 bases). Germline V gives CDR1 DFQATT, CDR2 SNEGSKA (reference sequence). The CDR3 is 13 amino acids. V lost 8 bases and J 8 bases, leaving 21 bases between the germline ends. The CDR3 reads CSSGGKGQGGYTF. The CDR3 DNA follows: TGCAGTTCTGGGGGGAAGGGCCAAGGCGGCTACACCTTC.

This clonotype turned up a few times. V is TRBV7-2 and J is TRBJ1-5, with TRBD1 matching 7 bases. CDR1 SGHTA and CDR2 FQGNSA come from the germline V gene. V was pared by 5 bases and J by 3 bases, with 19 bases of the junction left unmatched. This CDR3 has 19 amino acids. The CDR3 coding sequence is TGTGCCAGCAGCCTCTGGACAGGAGCGGCCCCTTTACTCAATCAGCCCCAGCATTTT. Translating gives CASSLWTGAAPLLNQPQHF.

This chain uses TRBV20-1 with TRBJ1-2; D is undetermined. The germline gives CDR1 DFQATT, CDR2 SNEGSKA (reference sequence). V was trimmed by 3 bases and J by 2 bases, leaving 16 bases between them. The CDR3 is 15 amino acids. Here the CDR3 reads CSARSQATPNYGYTF. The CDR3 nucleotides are TGCAGTGCTAGGTCCCAGGCCACGCCAAACTATGGCTACACCTTC.

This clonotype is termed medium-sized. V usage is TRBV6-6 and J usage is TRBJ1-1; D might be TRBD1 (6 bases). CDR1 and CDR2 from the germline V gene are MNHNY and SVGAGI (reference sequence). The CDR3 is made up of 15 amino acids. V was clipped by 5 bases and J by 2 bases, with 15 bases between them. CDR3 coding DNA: TGTGCCAGCAGTAATCAGGGGCTTGACAACACTGAAGCTTTCTTT. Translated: CASSNQGLDNTEAFF.